The 8 T cell receptor beta chains listed next were all sequenced from one sample in a study of cytomegalovirus exposure and HLA in healthy donors. The study ran its PCR with 60 Vbeta and 13 Jbeta primers. Produced via immunoSEQ multiplex PCR; TCRdb's table is partial and in-frame only. The table has over 110,000 clones, approximately 84% seen once. Specimen: PBMCs. These receptors were collected from a woman aged 60-70 years in good health and CMV-seropositive.

The chain is built from TRBV7-2 and TRBJ2-5; 10 positions agree with TRBD2. V lost 6 bases to trimming and J lost 1 base; unmatched junction nucleotides: 5. The CDR3 covers 15 residues. CDR1 and CDR2 from the germline V gene are SGHTA and FQGNSA. CDR3 protein: CASRLLAGSQETQYF. CDR3 coding DNA: TGTGCCAGCAGATTACTAGCGGGGAGCCAAGAGACCCAGTACTTC.

This chain connects TRBV9 to TRBJ1-2; D is possibly TRBD1 (5 bases). Germline V gives CDR1 SGDLS, CDR2 YYNGEE. V was shortened by 0 bases and J by 6 bases, with 9 bases between the two germline ends. The CDR3 has 13 amino acids. DNA of the CDR3: TGTGCCAGCAGCGTAGGTGGGGCGGATGGCTACACCTTC. It yields the protein CASSVGGADGYTF.

V gene TRBV6-4 combines with J gene TRBJ2-3; 7 bases line up with TRBD2. The CDR3 has 15 residues. V lost 7 bases and J lost 2; bases outside the gene matches: 9. From germline, CDR1 is MRHNA and CDR2 SNTAGT. The CDR3 is CASIVLAEITDTQYF. The CDR3 DNA reads as TGTGCCAGCATAGTCCTAGCGGAGATCACAGATACGCAGTATTTT.

This rearrangement joins TRBV28 to TRBJ2-3, with D perhaps matching TRBD2 (5 bases). CDR1 is MDHEN, CDR2 SYDVKM, per germline. The CDR3 is made up of 15 amino acids. V was trimmed by 6 bases and J by 3 bases, leaving 16 bases between them. The CDR3 here is CASSTPLGGTDTQYF. The DNA for the CDR3 is TGTGCCAGCAGCACTCCGCTTGGAGGAACAGATACGCAGTATTTT.

The chain has TRBV6-1 and TRBJ1-5, with 8 nucleotides matching TRBD1. CDR1 MNHNS and CDR2 SASEGT come from the germline V gene. The CDR3 runs 15 residues. Trimming at V came to 7 bases and at J to 3 bases, leaving 8 bases not matched to a gene. The CDR3 sequence: CASNPPGQANQPQHF. The CDR3 nucleotides read TGTGCCAGCAATCCTCCGGGACAGGCCAATCAGCCCCAGCATTTT.

The chain uses TRBV27 and TRBJ2-7; 8 bases are a match to TRBD2. Germline lookup yields CDR1 MNHEY and CDR2 SMNVEV (reference sequence). The CDR3 is 14 residues long. With V trimmed by 6 bases and J by 1 base, 5 bases remained unmatched. The CDR3 nucleotides read TGTGCCAGCAGGGGGCGGGAGGCATCCTACGAGCAGTACTTC. Protein: CASRGREASYEQYF.

The chain joins TRBV7-9 to TRBJ1-4; 8 nucleotides line up with TRBD1. This CDR3 is 17 amino acids long. Germline assignment: CDR1 SEHNR and CDR2 FQNEAQ (reference sequence). J was trimmed by 2 bases and V by 5 bases; bases with no gene match: 10. The CDR3 loop reads CASSIQGGKATNEKLFF. In nucleotides, the CDR3 is TGTGCCAGCAGCATACAGGGGGGAAAGGCCACTAATGAAAAACTGTTTTTT.

The chain couples TRBV11-2 to TRBJ2-3, with a weak D call TRBD2 (6 bases). The CDR3 has 17 residues. CDR1 is SGHAT and CDR2 is FQNNGV in the germline V gene. Trimming pared 5 bases from V and 0 bases from J, leaving 18 bases between. The CDR3 loop reads CASSLLASGTSTDTQYF. DNA for the CDR3: TGTGCCAGCAGCCTCCTCGCCTCGGGGACTAGCACAGATACGCAGTATTTT.